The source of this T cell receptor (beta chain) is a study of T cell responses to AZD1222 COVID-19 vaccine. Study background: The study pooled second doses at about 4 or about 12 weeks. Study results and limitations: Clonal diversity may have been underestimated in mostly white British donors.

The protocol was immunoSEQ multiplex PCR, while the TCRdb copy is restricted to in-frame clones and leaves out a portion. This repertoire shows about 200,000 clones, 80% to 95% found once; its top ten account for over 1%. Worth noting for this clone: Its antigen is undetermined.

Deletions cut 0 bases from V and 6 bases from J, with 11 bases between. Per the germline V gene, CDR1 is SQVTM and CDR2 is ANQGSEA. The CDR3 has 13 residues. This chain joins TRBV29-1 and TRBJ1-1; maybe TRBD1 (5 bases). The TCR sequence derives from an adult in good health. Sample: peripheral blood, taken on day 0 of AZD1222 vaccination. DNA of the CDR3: TGCAGCGTTGAAGATCGAAGGGGCGCTGAAGCTTTCTTT. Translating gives CSVEDRRGAEAFF.